Presented here are 6 T cell receptor beta chains from one specimen sequenced in a study of shared clonotypes between healthy human individuals. Clones were sequenced by immunoSEQ multiplex PCR, and TCRdb holds only the in-frame ones, with some missing. The repertoire consists of 300,000 to 400,000 clones, with around 86% occurring once and the leading ten covering 15% to 20%. The specimen was memory CD8+ T cells sorted from blood. Subset noted: CD45RO+ cells pooled with CCR7-negative TemRA cells. The receptors here all came from a man aged 18 to 30 in good health.

This chain joins TRBV19 and TRBJ1-2; TRBD1 is a possible D gene (5 bases). Trimming removed 7 bases at V and 4 bases at J, with 19 bases between. Germline V lookup: CDR1 LNHDA, CDR2 SQIVND (reference sequence). The CDR3 runs to 15 residues. In DNA, the CDR3 is TGTGCCAGTACTGACCTGGGGGGAGTCGTCTATGGCTACACCTTC. This codes for CASTDLGGVVYGYTF.

This clone was detected only once. The rearrangement uses TRBV7-3 and TRBJ2-1, with 8 positions matching TRBD2. Germline lookup yields CDR1 SGHTA and CDR2 FQGTGA. Losses at the gene ends were 5 bases for V and 7 bases for J; bases not matched to a gene: 7. CDR3 size: 14 residues. CDR3 sequence reads: CASSLFAGGNEQFF. CDR3 nucleotide sequence: TGTGCCAGCAGCCTCTTCGCGGGGGGAAATGAGCAGTTCTTC.

This chain uses TRBV7-9 with TRBJ2-1; D gene ambiguous. The CDR3 has 17 residues. The germline gives CDR1 SEHNR, CDR2 FQNEAQ (reference sequence). V was trimmed by 1 base and J by 0 bases, leaving 13 bases between them. CDR3 coding DNA: TGTGCCAGCAGCTTAGTGGCCGGTGTTAGCTCCTACAATGAGCAGTTCTTC. Protein product: CASSLVAGVSSYNEQFF.

The CDR3 loop reads CASGMGKGQPQHF. The CDR3 region has the DNA TGTGCCAGTGGAATGGGGAAGGGTCAGCCCCAGCATTTT. The chain employs TRBV19 and TRBJ1-5; D uncertain. This CDR3 has 13 amino acids. The V end lost 8 bases, the J end lost 6 bases, and 14 bases lay between the germline ends. Germline V gene sequence: CDR1 LNHDA, CDR2 SQIVND (reference sequence). The full variable domain, rest sourced from reference TRBV19 and TRBJ1-5, is DGGITQSPKYLFRKEGQNVTLSCEQNLNHDAMYWYRQDPGQGLRLIYYSQIVNDFQKGDIAEGYSVSREKKESFPLTVTSAQKNPTAFYLCASGMGKGQPQHFGDGTRLSIL.

The CDR3 reads CASSLSGLRGYTF. CDR3 coding DNA: TGTGCCAGCAGTTTATCGGGGTTGAGGGGCTACACCTTC. The rearrangement joins TRBV27 to TRBJ1-2; no clear D. Germline V CDR1 and CDR2: MNHEY, SMNVEV (reference sequence). V was cut by 0 bases and J by 8 bases, with 10 bases left in between. There are 13 residues in the CDR3.

The V gene is TRBV13, the J gene TRBJ1-2; no clear D. With 5 bases removed from V and 5 bases from J, the gap between germline ends came to 15 bases. Germline V gene lookup returns CDR1 PRHDT and CDR2 FYEKMQ (reference sequence). CDR3 length equals 14 residues. The CDR3 DNA sequence: TGTGCCAGCAGCAAAGAGGGCCAGCGGTATGGCTACACCTTC. Encoded protein: CASSKEGQRYGYTF.